This paragraph reports one T cell receptor (beta chain). Its specificity is unknown. On sorted subsets, replicate PCRs used approximately 200 ng DNA, or some 27,000 T cell genomes. The table came from immunoSEQ multiplex PCR; TCRdb's copy has only in-frame clones and leaves some out. The sample carries about 330,000 clones, roughly 70% recorded once. This CDR3 contains 15 residues. Germline lookup yields CDR1 MNHNS and CDR2 SASEGT. The V gene end was trimmed by 7 bases and the J gene end by 6 bases; junction bases not matched to a gene: 11. The entry originates in a study of shared clonotypes between healthy human individuals. General observations from the study: Clonotype sharing among the donors was expected to vary with sequencing depth. Naive CD4 clonotypes were shared across several donors at 4.5% to 6%.

CD4+ cells underwent separation, giving CD45RA+ naive and CD45RA-negative memory subsets. The rearrangement uses TRBV6-1 and TRBJ2-1; the match to TRBD2 covers 8 bases. This TCR derives from a man in his thirties or forties in good health. The sample was memory CD4+ T cells sorted from blood. Subset meaning: CD45RA-negative fraction. In DNA form, the CDR3 reads TGTGCCAGCATAGGAGCGGGAGAAAGGAGCAATGAGCAGTTCTTC. Its protein is CASIGAGERSNEQFF.